Presented here are 25 T cell receptor beta chains from one specimen sequenced in a study of shared clonotypes between healthy human individuals. Cells designated naive CD8 were CD45RO-negative and were positively selected for CCR7, with terminally differentiated effector memory CD45RA+ cells excluded. Sequenced by immunoSEQ multiplex PCR; TCRdb stores in-frame clones only, minus some. The sample includes over 750,000 clones, 90% to 97% seen only once; the top ten take about 0.25%. The specimen sequenced was naive CD8+ T cells sorted from blood. These receptors were collected from a man aged 25 to 45 in good health.

The rearrangement links TRBV15 to TRBJ2-3; 7 bases map to TRBD2. Germline-derived CDR1 and CDR2 are LNHNV and YYDKDF (reference sequence). This CDR3 region has 19 residues. The trim removed 0 bases at V and 0 bases at J, leaving 12 bases unmatched. The chain's CDR3 is CATSRDLGGNSGSTDTQYF. CDR3 DNA sequence: TGTGCCACCAGCAGAGATCTGGGGGGGAATAGCGGGAGCACAGATACGCAGTATTTT.

The chain couples TRBV19 to TRBJ1-1; 7 nucleotides agree with TRBD1. Germline V gene sequence: CDR1 LNHDA, CDR2 SQIVND (reference sequence). The ends lost 6 bases at V and 8 bases at J; junction bases unmatched: 3. The CDR3 extends over 11 amino acids. CDR3 region: CASRKDREAFF. Written as DNA, the CDR3 is TGTGCCAGTAGGAAGGACAGGGAAGCTTTCTTT.

The V and J genes are TRBV2 and TRBJ2-7; TRBD2 agrees at 8 bases. The CDR3 runs to 15 residues. V was clipped by 1 base and J by 6 bases; unmatched bases: 8. Germline V gives CDR1 SNHLY, CDR2 FYNNEI. The CDR3 DNA is TGTGCCAGCAGTGAAGTTAGCGGGAATCCTCGCGAGCAGTACTTC. This codes for CASSEVSGNPREQYF.

V and J are TRBV7-6 and TRBJ1-4; D is ambiguous. Germline values: CDR1 SGHVS, CDR2 FNYEAQ. The germline V and J ends were trimmed by 3 bases and 8 bases, with 7 bases remaining between them. The CDR3 extends over 12 amino acids. In DNA, the CDR3 is TGTGCCAGCAGCTTGGGTGACGAAAAACTGTTTTTT. Protein product: CASSLGDEKLFF.

V usage is TRBV5-1 and J usage is TRBJ2-1; TRBD2 matches 7 bases. There are 17 residues in the CDR3. CDR1 and CDR2 from the germline V gene are SGHRS and YFSETQ. Trimming at V came to 0 bases and at J to 0 bases, leaving 6 bases not matched to a gene. CDR3 DNA sequence: TGCGCCAGCAGCTTGGGCGGGAGTTTAGACTCCTACAATGAGCAGTTCTTC. As protein: CASSLGGSLDSYNEQFF. The complete variable domain, with remaining parts taken from reference TRBV5-1 and TRBJ2-1, reads KAGVTQTPRYLIKTRGQQVTLSCSPISGHRSVSWYQQTPGQGLQFLFEYFSETQRNKGNFPGRFSGRQFSNSRSEMNVSTLELGDSALYLCASSLGGSLDSYNEQFFGPGTRLTVL.

The chain couples TRBV7-9 to TRBJ2-5; D is perhaps TRBD2 (6 bases). CDR1 and CDR2 from the germline V gene are SEHNR and FQNEAQ (reference sequence). V was trimmed by 5 bases and J by 1 base, leaving 20 bases between them. The CDR3 sequence is 17 residues long. The CDR3 region has the DNA TGTGCCAGCAGCCCAAACCTATCCACTAGCAGCCAAGAGACCCAGTACTTC. Protein product: CASSPNLSTSSQETQYF.

The V and J genes are TRBV2 and TRBJ1-5; 9 bases line up with TRBD1. Germline CDR1 reads SNHLY; CDR2 reads FYNNEI. V shed 6 bases and J 1 base; nucleotides not matched to a gene: 7. The CDR3 spans 16 residues. The CDR3 DNA reads as TGTGCCAGCAGCCCGGGACAGGGAGGCAGCAATCAGCCCCAGCATTTT. Translated: CASSPGQGGSNQPQHF.

The gene calls are TRBV7-9 and TRBJ2-2, with 10 bases matching TRBD2. This CDR3 is built from 14 residues. Germline CDR1 SEHNR, CDR2 FQNEAQ (reference sequence). The V segment lost 10 bases and the J segment 5 bases; nucleotides outside the gene matches: 7. This CDR3 is CATSGSEGTGELFF. Written as DNA, the CDR3 is TGTGCCACTAGCGGGAGTGAGGGGACCGGGGAGCTGTTTTTT.

The rearrangement uses TRBV9 and TRBJ1-2, with D hard to call. The CDR3 contains 11 residues. Germline V gives CDR1 SGDLS, CDR2 YYNGEE. Deletions cut 5 bases from V and 8 bases from J, with 10 bases between. The CDR3 reads CASSDGGGYTF. The CDR3 DNA follows: TGTGCCAGCAGTGACGGAGGCGGCTACACCTTC.

The chain recombines TRBV6-1 with TRBJ2-7, with 12 bases that match TRBD1. V lost 4 bases, J lost 6 bases, and 4 bases stayed unmatched. Germline loops: CDR1 MNHNS, CDR2 SASEGT. The CDR3 loop spans 14 amino acids. Here the CDR3 reads CASSGGTGGFEQYF. The DNA for the CDR3 is TGTGCCAGCAGTGGCGGGACAGGGGGCTTCGAGCAGTACTTC.

The rearrangement uses TRBV7-2 and TRBJ2-5, with D possibly matching TRBD2 (6 bases). The CDR3 has 14 amino acids. Germline assignment: CDR1 SGHTA and CDR2 FQGNSA. The V gene lost 4 bases and the J gene lost 0 bases, with 9 bases spanning the gap. The CDR3 reads CASSYRDYQETQYF. In nucleotides, the CDR3 is TGTGCCAGCAGCTACCGGGACTACCAAGAGACCCAGTACTTC.

The chain has TRBV6-1 and TRBJ2-7; TRBD1 aligns across 7 bases. V lost 8 bases, J lost 7 bases, and 14 bases stayed unmatched. The CDR3 loop spans 14 amino acids. Germline assignment: CDR1 MNHNS and CDR2 SASEGT. The CDR3 reads CASSDRPAFLEQYF. As DNA, the CDR3 is TGTGCCAGCTCGGACAGGCCGGCTTTTCTTGAGCAGTACTTC.

The gene calls are TRBV14 and TRBJ1-2, with D tentatively TRBD1 (5 bases). The CDR3 extends over 18 amino acids. The germline CDR1 and CDR2 sequences are SGHDN and FVKESK. Trimming cost V 2 bases and J 4 bases, with 23 bases left between them. The CDR3 loop is CASSQPARDGASGYGYTF. For the CDR3, the DNA is TGTGCCAGCAGCCAACCCGCCCGGGACGGAGCTAGTGGCTATGGCTACACCTTC.

The rearrangement uses TRBV6-1 and TRBJ1-5, with D possibly matching TRBD1 (5 bases). Germline CDR1 is MNHNS and CDR2 is SASEGT. V gave up 1 base and J gave up 3 bases, with 10 bases separating them. The CDR3 is 15 amino acids. The CDR3 DNA follows: TGTGCCAGCAGTGAAGTAGCACAGGTCAATCAGCCCCAGCATTTT. Translating gives CASSEVAQVNQPQHF.

The V call is TRBV18, the J call TRBJ1-1; D gene ambiguous. This CDR3 has 12 amino acids. The germline CDR1 and CDR2 sequences are KGHSH and LQKENI. V was trimmed by 5 bases and J by 0 bases, leaving 4 bases between them. The CDR3 reads CASSKMNTEAFF. In DNA, the CDR3 is TGTGCCAGCTCAAAAATGAACACTGAAGCTTTCTTT.

The genes are TRBV4-1 and TRBJ2-5; 7 nucleotides line up with TRBD2. From germline, CDR1 is MGHRA and CDR2 YSYEKL. CDR3 length: 12 residues. Trimming at V came to 4 bases and at J to 8 bases, leaving 4 bases not matched to a gene. This CDR3 reads CASSLPGGTQYF. CDR3 sequence (DNA): TGCGCCAGCAGCCTCCCGGGAGGCACCCAGTACTTC.

The chain links TRBV7-9 to TRBJ2-1; perhaps TRBD2 as D (5 bases). Germline loops: CDR1 SEHNR, CDR2 FQNEAQ (reference sequence). This CDR3 spans 15 amino acids. Trimming cost V 5 bases and J 6 bases, with 17 bases left between them. For the CDR3, the DNA is TGTGCCAGCAGCCAGTTGGCGGGCCGGGGCAATGAGCAGTTCTTC. Amino acids: CASSQLAGRGNEQFF.

V gene TRBV5-8 combines with J gene TRBJ2-7; the D gene could be TRBD1 or TRBD2 (5 bases each). CDR3 length: 14 amino acids. The germline V gene encodes CDR1 SGHTS and CDR2 YDEGEE. V was clipped by 4 bases and J by 0 bases, with 11 bases between them. Written as DNA, the CDR3 is TGTGCCAGCAGCGCCGGGACGAACTCCTACGAGCAGTACTTC. It translates to CASSAGTNSYEQYF.

In DNA form, the CDR3 reads TGTGCCAGTAGTGCGGGACTAGCGGGCCACTACGAGCAGTACTTC. Amino acid sequence: CASSAGLAGHYEQYF. The chain employs TRBV19 and TRBJ2-7, with TRBD2 identical over 12 bases. The germline CDR1 and CDR2 sequences are LNHDA and SQIVND (reference sequence). This CDR3 region has 15 residues. The ends lost 5 bases at V and 3 bases at J; junction bases unmatched: 5.

This clone was seen only once. The chain combines TRBV19 with TRBJ2-7; D tentatively fits TRBD1 or TRBD2 (6 bases each). Germline V gene data show CDR1 as LNHDA and CDR2 as SQIVND (reference sequence). This CDR3 has 13 amino acids. The V gene lost 5 bases and the J gene lost 7 bases, with 15 bases spanning the gap. The CDR3 sequence is CASSPGAFREQYF. Here the CDR3 DNA reads TGTGCCAGTAGTCCGGGGGCCTTTCGGGAGCAGTACTTC.

The chain carries TRBV5-8 and TRBJ1-2, with D hard to call. Germline lookup yields CDR1 SGHTS and CDR2 YDEGEE. Trimming took off 2 bases at V and 7 bases at J, with 9 bases between the two ends. There are 12 residues in the CDR3. As DNA, the CDR3 is TGTGCCAGCAGCTTTCAAGAGTTTGGCTACACCTTC. Translating it yields CASSFQEFGYTF.

The gene calls are TRBV18 and TRBJ1-1; maybe TRBD1 (6 bases). Trimming took 2 bases from V and 6 from J, leaving 25 bases between them. The CDR3 runs 18 residues. Germline V gene sequence: CDR1 KGHSH, CDR2 LQKENI. CDR3 sequence: CASSPYGLSTGLWAEAFF. DNA of the CDR3: TGTGCCAGCTCACCATATGGTCTCTCGACAGGCCTATGGGCTGAAGCTTTCTTT. The variable domain in full, completed from reference TRBV18 and TRBJ1-1, reads NAGVMQNPRHLVRRRGQEARLRCSPMKGHSHVYWYRQLPEEGLKFMVYLQKENIIDESGMPKERFSAEFPKEGPSILRIQQVVRGDSAAYFCASSPYGLSTGLWAEAFFGQGTRLTVV.

The chain joins TRBV4-2 to TRBJ1-2; 7 bases fit TRBD1. V was clipped by 2 bases and J by 5 bases; unmatched bases: 8. This CDR3 spans 15 amino acids. Germline V CDR1 and CDR2: LGHNA, YNFKEQ. CDR3 sequence reads: CASSQIRDRLYGYTF. Here the CDR3 DNA reads TGTGCCAGCAGCCAAATCCGGGACAGACTATATGGCTACACCTTC.

This sequence joins TRBV29-1 and TRBJ1-5; 8 bases are shared with TRBD1. The V and J ends lost 5 bases and 3 bases, in that order; junction bases with no gene match: 6. Germline V gene data show CDR1 as SQVTM and CDR2 as ANQGSEA. The CDR3 consists of 14 residues. CDR3 region: CSVSDRGDNQPQHF. The CDR3 coding sequence is TGCAGCGTTTCCGACAGGGGAGACAATCAGCCCCAGCATTTT.

The CDR3 sequence: CASSWDRGWASGANVLTF. In DNA form, the CDR3 reads TGCGCCAGCAGCTGGGACAGGGGATGGGCCTCTGGGGCCAACGTCCTGACTTTC. This rearrangement joins TRBV5-1 to TRBJ2-6; the match to TRBD1 covers 10 bases. The germline V gene encodes CDR1 SGHRS and CDR2 YFSETQ. With 3 bases clipped from V and 0 bases from J, the junction kept 6 bases outside the gene matches. The CDR3 contains 18 residues.